This is a list of T cell receptor beta chains from one sample in a study of Ad26.COV2.S vaccination and SARS-CoV-2 variants. Some clones are missing from TCRdb's copy, which holds only in-frame ones; the method was immunoSEQ multiplex PCR. The sample records 400,000 to 450,000 clones, around 93% being singletons. The sample was peripheral blood, taken in a trial of Ad26.COV2.S vaccine versus placebo. The receptors were sampled from a person aged 18 to 59 who received the Ad26.COV2.S COVID-19 vaccine or a placebo. The CDR3 runs from the conserved cysteine through the conserved F or W. D genes are given only for firm matches. A row's size may be missing; if present it is once, few, many or a size class.

clone size	V gene	D gene	J gene	CDR3 protein	CDR3 DNA
NA	TRBV24-1	NA	TRBJ1-2	CATSEGNYGYTF	TGTGCCACCAGTGAGGGTAACTATGGCTACACCTTC
NA	TRBV12-5	TRBD1	TRBJ2-1	CASGPRQGPYNEQFF	TGTGCTAGTGGACCCCGACAGGGCCCCTACAATGAGCAGTTCTTC
NA	TRBV3-1/TRBV3-2	NA	TRBJ1-2	CASSQDPRERNGYTF	TGTGCCAGCAGCCAAGACCCACGGGAAAGAAACGGCTACACCTTC
NA	TRBV29-1	TRBD2	TRBJ2-7	CSVASLAGAEQYF	TGCAGCGTTGCGTCTCTAGCGGGGGCCGAGCAGTACTTC
once	TRBV21-1	NA	TRBJ2-7	CASRKSRTMTYEQYF	TGTGCCAGCCGAAAATCCAGGACGATGACCTACGAGCAGTACTTC
NA	TRBV3-1/TRBV3-2	NA	TRBJ1-5	CASSEGVRGNQPQHF	TGTGCCAGCAGCGAAGGAGTTAGGGGCAATCAGCCCCAGCATTTT
NA	TRBV5-4	NA	TRBJ2-7	CASSLVCEQYF	TGTGCCAGCAGCTTAGTTTGCGAGCAGTACTTC
NA	TRBV28	NA	TRBJ1-2	CASSLLQGNYGYTF	TGTGCCAGCAGTTTACTCCAGGGAAACTATGGCTACACCTTC
NA	TRBV7-8	NA	TRBJ1-5	CASSSTGRFGYSNQPQHF	TGTGCCAGCAGCTCAACAGGGAGATTTGGGTATAGCAATCAGCCCCAGCATTTT
NA	TRBV4-1	TRBD1	TRBJ1-1	CASSPRGLNTEAFF	TGCGCCAGCAGCCCCAGGGGGTTGAACACTGAAGCTTTCTTT
NA	TRBV6-2/TRBV6-3	NA	TRBJ2-1	CASSYGWTQRPNEQFF	TGTGCCAGCAGTTACGGGTGGACACAACGGCCCAATGAGCAGTTCTTC
NA	TRBV7-9	NA	TRBJ1-6	CASNEDGMDYNSPLHF	TGTGCCAGCAACGAAGATGGTATGGACTATAATTCACCCCTCCACTTT
few	TRBV7-2	TRBD2	TRBJ2-1	CASSLAPGGVNEQFF	TGTGCCAGCAGCTTAGCGCCTGGGGGGGTCAATGAGCAGTTCTTC
NA	TRBV5-4	NA	TRBJ2-7	CASSLAPGETYEQYF	TGTGCCAGCAGCTTGGCCCCAGGGGAGACCTACGAGCAGTACTTC
NA	TRBV6-6	NA	TRBJ2-1	CASSKFGQTYNEQFF	TGTGCCAGCAGTAAGTTCGGACAGACCTACAATGAGCAGTTCTTC
NA	TRBV2	TRBD1	TRBJ2-1	CASSESQGAVYNEQFF	TGTGCCAGCAGTGAATCTCAGGGGGCGGTCTACAATGAGCAGTTCTTC
NA	TRBV6-2/TRBV6-3	NA	TRBJ2-5	CASSYVPGGQETQYF	TGTGCCAGCAGTTACGTTCCAGGGGGGCAAGAGACCCAGTACTTC
NA	TRBV6-5	NA	TRBJ1-2	CASSYGQNGYTF	TGTGCCAGCAGTTACGGACAGAATGGCTACACCTTC
NA	TRBV11-3	NA	TRBJ1-1	CASSLGPGDGTEAFF	TGTGCCAGCAGCTTAGGTCCGGGGGATGGCACTGAAGCTTTCTTT
NA	TRBV7-6	NA	TRBJ2-7	CASSSQGGSYEQYF	TGTGCCAGCAGCTCACAGGGAGGCTCCTACGAGCAGTACTTC
NA	TRBV7-2	NA	TRBJ2-5	CASSPDRGGGRDAQYF	TGTGCCAGCAGCCCAGACAGGGGAGGCGGGAGAGATGCCCAGTACTTC
NA	TRBV4-3	NA	TRBJ2-7	CASSQVEGRPEQYF	TGCGCCAGCAGCCAAGTTGAGGGGCGGCCCGAGCAGTACTTC
NA	TRBV5-4	TRBD1	TRBJ2-3	CASSFTGGDTQYF	TGTGCCAGCAGCTTTACAGGGGGAGATACGCAGTATTTT
NA	TRBV7-8	TRBD1	TRBJ2-2	CASSSPQGAFTGELFF	TGTGCCAGCAGCTCGCCCCAGGGGGCGTTCACCGGGGAGCTGTTTTTT
NA	TRBV27	NA	TRBJ2-7	CASSPGPRLYEQYF	TGTGCCAGCAGTCCGGGACCGAGACTTTACGAGCAGTACTTC
NA	TRBV10-2	NA	TRBJ1-2	CASSESGRMRYGYTF	TGCGCCAGCAGTGAGTCTGGGAGAATGCGCTATGGCTACACCTTC
NA	TRBV9	NA	TRBJ1-5	CASSVGTGNQPQHF	TGTGCCAGCAGCGTTGGAACAGGCAATCAGCCCCAGCATTTT